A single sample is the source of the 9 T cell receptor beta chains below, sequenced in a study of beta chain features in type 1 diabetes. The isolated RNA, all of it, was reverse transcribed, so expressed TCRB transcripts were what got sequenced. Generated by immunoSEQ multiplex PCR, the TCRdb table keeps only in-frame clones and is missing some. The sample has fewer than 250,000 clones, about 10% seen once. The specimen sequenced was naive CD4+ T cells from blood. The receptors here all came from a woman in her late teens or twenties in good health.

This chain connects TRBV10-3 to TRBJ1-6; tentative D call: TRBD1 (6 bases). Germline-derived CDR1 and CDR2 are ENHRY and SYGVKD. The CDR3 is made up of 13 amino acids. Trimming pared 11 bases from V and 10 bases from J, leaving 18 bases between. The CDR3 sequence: CAVLQGRGSPLHF. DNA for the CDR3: TGTGCCGTGCTACAGGGACGGGGATCACCCCTCCACTTT.

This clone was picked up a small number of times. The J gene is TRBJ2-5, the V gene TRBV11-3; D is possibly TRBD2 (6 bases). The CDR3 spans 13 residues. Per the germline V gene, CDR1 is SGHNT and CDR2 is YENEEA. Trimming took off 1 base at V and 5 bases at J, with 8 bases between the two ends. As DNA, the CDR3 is TGTGCCAGCAGCTTAGGAGGGAGGGAGACCCAGTACTTC. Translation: CASSLGGRETQYF.

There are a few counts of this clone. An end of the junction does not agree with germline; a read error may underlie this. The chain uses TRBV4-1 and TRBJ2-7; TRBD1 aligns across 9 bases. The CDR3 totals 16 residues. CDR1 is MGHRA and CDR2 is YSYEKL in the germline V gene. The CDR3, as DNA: TGCGCCAGCAGTCAAGGGGGCGGACAGGGGAGGAACGAGCAGTACTTC. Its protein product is CASSQGGGQGRNEQYF.

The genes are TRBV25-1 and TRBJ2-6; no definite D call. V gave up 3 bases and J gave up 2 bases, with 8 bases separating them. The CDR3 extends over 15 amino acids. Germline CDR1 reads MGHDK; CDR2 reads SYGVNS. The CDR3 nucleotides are TGTGCCAGCAGTGACGGGTACCCTGGGGCCAACGTCCTGACTTTC. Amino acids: CASSDGYPGANVLTF.

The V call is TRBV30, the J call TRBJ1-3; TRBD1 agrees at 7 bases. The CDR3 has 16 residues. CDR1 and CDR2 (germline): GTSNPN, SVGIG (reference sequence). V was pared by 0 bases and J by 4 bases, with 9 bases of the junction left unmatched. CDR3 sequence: CAWSVAGTDKGNTIYF. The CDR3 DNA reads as TGTGCCTGGAGTGTCGCGGGGACAGACAAAGGAAACACCATATATTTT.

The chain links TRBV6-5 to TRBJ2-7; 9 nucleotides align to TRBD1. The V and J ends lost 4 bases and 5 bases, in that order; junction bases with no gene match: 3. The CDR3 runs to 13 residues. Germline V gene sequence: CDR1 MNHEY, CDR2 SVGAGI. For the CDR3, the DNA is TGTGCCAGCAGTTGGACAGGGGTAGACGAGCAGTACTTC. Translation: CASSWTGVDEQYF.

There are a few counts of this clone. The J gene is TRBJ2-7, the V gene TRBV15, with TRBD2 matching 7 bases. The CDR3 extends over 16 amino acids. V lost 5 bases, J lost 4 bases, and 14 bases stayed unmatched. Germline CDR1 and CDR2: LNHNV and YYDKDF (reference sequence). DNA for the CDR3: TGTGCCACCAGCGGGCCGTGGGGCGGGGGAGAATACGAGCAGTACTTC. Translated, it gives CATSGPWGGGEYEQYF.

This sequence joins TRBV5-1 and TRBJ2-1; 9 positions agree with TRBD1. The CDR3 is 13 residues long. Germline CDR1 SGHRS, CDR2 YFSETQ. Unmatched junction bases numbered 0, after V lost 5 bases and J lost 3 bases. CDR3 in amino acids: CASRGQGYNEQFF. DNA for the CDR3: TGCGCCAGCAGGGGACAGGGCTACAATGAGCAGTTCTTC. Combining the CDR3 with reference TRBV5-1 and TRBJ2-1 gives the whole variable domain KAGVTQTPRYLIKTRGQQVTLSCSPISGHRSVSWYQQTPGQGLQFLFEYFSETQRNKGNFPGRFSGRQFSNSRSEMNVSTLELGDSALYLCASRGQGYNEQFFGPGTRLTVL.

The CDR3 DNA is TGTGCCAGCAGCCAAAGAAAGCATTCACCCCTCCACTTT. Translating gives CASSQRKHSPLHF. V and J are TRBV14 and TRBJ1-6, with D unresolved. Trimming left V 2 bases short and J 8 bases short, with 7 bases between. The CDR3 loop spans 13 amino acids. Germline CDR1 reads SGHDN; CDR2 reads FVKESK.